This TCR beta chain was retrieved from a study of T cell repertoires in cytomegalovirus infection. Study overall: Through public TCR beta signatures, both CMV infection and matching HLA type were indicated.

V trimming: 7 bases; J trimming: 9 bases; junction bases outside the gene matches: 10. The CDR3 totals 14 residues. The germline V gene encodes CDR1 LNHDA and CDR2 SQIVND (reference sequence). TCRdb processed the reads anew with MiXCR; each CDR3 protein has one entry. The table shows 650,000 to 900,000 distinct CDR3 sequences, with 30% to 35% occurring only once. This clonotype has just a few counts. Its antigen is still unknown. The clonotype was recovered from a human donor in good health (CMV status not recorded). Some clones in this sample may be carry-over from other donors' samples. The rearrangement links TRBV19 to TRBJ2-1; the match to TRBD1 covers 9 bases. The sample was cultured CD8+ T cells from PBMCs, taken from culture after CMV antigen stimulation. CDR3 loop: CASNPGTGWREQFF. In nucleotides, the CDR3 is TGTGCCAGTAACCCCGGGACAGGGTGGCGTGAGCAGTTCTTC.